The 22 T cell receptor beta chains given below trace back to one sample, sequenced in a study of T cell responses to AZD1222 COVID-19 vaccine. TCRdb's copy holds only in-frame clones and misses some; the assay was immunoSEQ multiplex PCR. The sample shows about 130,000 clones, 90% of them seen only once. The specimen was peripheral blood, collected on day 0 of AZD1222 vaccination. The origin of the receptors is an adult in good health.

V and J are TRBV6-5 and TRBJ2-2; no firm D call. The CDR3 covers 15 residues. Germline CDR1 reads MNHEY; CDR2 reads SVGAGI. Trimming shortened V by 1 base and J by 5 bases, and 11 bases separated the two germline ends. The CDR3 is CASSYLPLTTGELFF. The CDR3 DNA reads as TGTGCCAGCAGTTACTTGCCACTCACGACCGGGGAGCTGTTTTTT.

Written as DNA, the CDR3 is TGTGCCAGCAGTGACCAGGGGGGCTATGGCTACACCTTC. It encodes CASSDQGGYGYTF. The rearrangement uses TRBV6-1 and TRBJ1-2; 7 nucleotides agree with TRBD1. The CDR3 length is 13 residues. In germline, CDR1 is MNHNS, CDR2 SASEGT. V lost 3 bases to trimming and J lost 4 bases; unmatched junction nucleotides: 2.

For the CDR3, the DNA is TGTGCCAGCAGCCCGCCCCAGGGGAACACTGAAGCTTTCTTT. Its protein product is CASSPPQGNTEAFF. The J gene is TRBJ1-1, the V gene TRBV6-5, with D possibly matching TRBD1 (5 bases). The CDR3 spans 14 residues. With 6 bases removed from V and 1 base from J, the gap between germline ends came to 12 bases. Germline CDR1 and CDR2: MNHEY and SVGAGI.

The V and J genes are TRBV18 and TRBJ2-7; 8 nucleotides agree with TRBD2. CDR3 size: 17 residues. In germline, CDR1 is KGHSH, CDR2 LQKENI. V trimming: 6 bases; J trimming: 8 bases; junction bases outside the gene matches: 21. The CDR3 reads CASSLVPPGGTPRKQYF. The CDR3 DNA is TGTGCCAGCTCTCTAGTTCCCCCGGGGGGGACACCGCGGAAGCAGTACTTC.

This clone was seen just once. The chain recombines TRBV15 with TRBJ1-5, with 9 nucleotides matching TRBD1. Germline CDR1 reads LNHNV; CDR2 reads YYDKDF (reference sequence). This CDR3 is built from 15 residues. J gave up 8 bases and V 5 bases, and 10 bases lay outside the gene matches. The CDR3 sequence is CATSYRTGVVEPQHF. The CDR3 DNA follows: TGTGCCACCAGCTACCGGACAGGGGTTGTTGAGCCCCAGCATTTT.

Here the CDR3 reads CASSVRDRHTEAFF. The DNA for the CDR3 is TGTGCCAGCAGCGTACGGGACAGACACACTGAAGCTTTCTTT. The rearrangement links TRBV9 to TRBJ1-1; TRBD1 aligns across 7 bases. Germline V CDR1 and CDR2: SGDLS, YYNGEE. V lost 1 base, J lost 3 bases, and 3 bases stayed unmatched. The CDR3 totals 14 residues.

V gene TRBV7-9 combines with J gene TRBJ2-5; the match to TRBD1 covers 7 bases. The CDR3 spans 15 residues. Germline loops: CDR1 SEHNR, CDR2 FQNEAQ (reference sequence). With 5 bases clipped from V and 4 bases from J, the junction kept 10 bases outside the gene matches. DNA of the CDR3: TGTGCCAGCAGCCCCGACAGGGCAGGAGGAGAGACCCAGTACTTC. Its protein is CASSPDRAGGETQYF.

The chain recombines TRBV5-4 with TRBJ2-7; the D is unclear. The germline CDR1 and CDR2 sequences are SGHNT and YYREEE (reference sequence). This CDR3 contains 15 residues. The ends were cut back, 1 base at V and 2 bases at J, with 13 bases in the middle. CDR3: CASSLSAGPTYEQYF. CDR3 coding DNA: TGTGCCAGCAGCTTGTCGGCAGGTCCGACCTACGAGCAGTACTTC.

The V and J genes are TRBV5-1 and TRBJ2-7, with D maybe TRBD2 (5 bases). CDR3 length: 13 amino acids. Germline CDR1 SGHRS, CDR2 YFSETQ. Trimming stripped 0 bases from V and 7 bases from J, with 11 bases between. The CDR3: CASSLVGGGEQYF. The CDR3 nucleotides are TGCGCCAGCAGCTTGGTTGGTGGCGGGGAGCAGTACTTC. The full variable domain, rest sourced from reference TRBV5-1 and TRBJ2-7, is KAGVTQTPRYLIKTRGQQVTLSCSPISGHRSVSWYQQTPGQGLQFLFEYFSETQRNKGNFPGRFSGRQFSNSRSEMNVSTLELGDSALYLCASSLVGGGEQYFGPGTRLTVT.

The rearrangement joins TRBV2 to TRBJ1-1; D is uncertain. Trimming cost V 8 bases and J 3 bases, with 7 bases left between them. CDR3 length: 11 residues. Germline-derived CDR1 and CDR2 are SNHLY and FYNNEI. The chain's CDR3 is CASGKDTEAFF. CDR3 DNA: TGTGCCAGCGGAAAGGACACTGAAGCTTTCTTT.

This clone was detected only a few times. Other DNA sequences of this sample code for an identical CDR3. V usage is TRBV6-5 and J usage is TRBJ2-1, with D unclear. The CDR3 runs 11 residues. CDR1 and CDR2 from the germline V gene are MNHEY and SVGAGI. Trimming removed 7 bases from V and 7 bases from J, with 8 bases in between. The CDR3 protein is CASISGNEQFF. For the CDR3, the DNA is TGTGCCAGCATATCCGGAAATGAGCAGTTCTTC.

The CDR3 spells CASSFGRGETQYF. As DNA, the CDR3 is TGTGCCAGCAGTTTCGGAAGGGGGGAGACCCAGTACTTC. The rearrangement uses TRBV27 and TRBJ2-5; weak D call: TRBD1 (6 bases). Germline lookup yields CDR1 MNHEY and CDR2 SMNVEV (reference sequence). CDR3 size: 13 residues. Trimming took off 3 bases at V and 5 bases at J, with 10 bases between the two ends.

This clone turned up a few times. This chain joins TRBV12-5 and TRBJ1-6; a weak D match, TRBD1 (6 bases). CDR1 is LGHNT, CDR2 FRNRAP, per germline. CDR3 length: 15 amino acids. Trimming pared 2 bases from V and 10 bases from J, leaving 15 bases between. The CDR3 spells CASGLQMGHSSPLHF. The CDR3 bases are TGTGCTAGTGGTTTGCAAATGGGACACTCCTCACCCCTCCACTTT.

This clone was counted once. The chain is built from TRBV7-6 and TRBJ1-1; 8 nucleotides agree with TRBD1. Per the germline V gene, CDR1 is SGHVS and CDR2 is FNYEAQ. V shed 5 bases, J shed 1 base, and the junction held 6 bases outside the gene matches. The CDR3 runs 15 residues. CDR3 region: CASSQLGQGNTEAFF. The CDR3 DNA reads as TGTGCCAGCAGCCAACTTGGACAGGGGAACACTGAAGCTTTCTTT.

This sequence joins TRBV15 and TRBJ2-3, with TRBD2 matching 7 bases. The CDR3 loop spans 14 amino acids. J was trimmed by 3 bases and V by 9 bases; bases with no gene match: 9. Germline CDR1 LNHNV, CDR2 YYDKDF (reference sequence). This chain's CDR3 is CATRGRVRTDTQYF. The CDR3 nucleotides read TGTGCCACACGGGGGAGGGTAAGAACAGATACGCAGTATTTT.

The V and J genes are TRBV4-3 and TRBJ1-5, with D perhaps matching TRBD1 (6 bases). Between the trimmed V and J ends, which lost 2 bases and 2 bases, there was a span of 22 bases. The CDR3 runs 19 residues. Germline CDR1 LGHNA, CDR2 YSLEER. Here the CDR3 DNA reads TGCGCCAGCAGCCAAACCCGGGCCAACGGGGGCTTCGGCAATCAGCCCCAGCATTTT. It translates to CASSQTRANGGFGNQPQHF.

The chain is built from TRBV11-2 and TRBJ2-7, with D tentatively TRBD2 (5 bases). The CDR3 is 17 amino acids. Trimming took off 5 bases at V and 3 bases at J, with 23 bases between the two ends. The germline CDR1 and CDR2 sequences are SGHAT and FQNNGV. DNA for the CDR3: TGTGCCAGCAGCCCGGACCGCGCCGGGAAAGAGTACTACGAGCAGTACTTC. Its translation: CASSPDRAGKEYYEQYF.

The V and J genes are TRBV28 and TRBJ1-2, with 10 bases lining up with TRBD1. The CDR3 loop spans 16 amino acids. Trimming cost V 5 bases and J 4 bases; bases outside gene matches: 10. Germline CDR1 is MDHEN and CDR2 is SYDVKM. The CDR3 DNA is TGTGCCAGCAGTAACGCGGGACAGGGGACTCCCTATGGCTACACCTTC. It is translated as CASSNAGQGTPYGYTF.

The gene calls are TRBV15 and TRBJ1-1, with a weak D call TRBD1 (5 bases). V shed 5 bases and J shed 1 base, with 14 bases lying between them. Germline CDR1 and CDR2: LNHNV and YYDKDF (reference sequence). The CDR3 covers 15 residues. The CDR3, as DNA: TGTGCCACCAGCCACAGGAAGGCGGCGAACACTGAAGCTTTCTTT. This encodes CATSHRKAANTEAFF.

The chain has TRBV9 and TRBJ2-3; a weak D match, TRBD2 (6 bases). Germline CDR1 is SGDLS and CDR2 is YYNGEE. V lost 3 bases and J lost 4, with 24 bases in between. This CDR3 is built from 18 residues. CDR3 nucleotide sequence: TGTGCCAGCAGCGATCCCCTGGTTGCGGGATCGTCTGCAGATACGCAGTATTTT. Residues: CASSDPLVAGSSADTQYF.

This chain uses TRBV19 with TRBJ1-1; D uncertain. CDR3 length equals 13 residues. V lost 4 bases and J lost 1, with 7 bases in between. Germline V lookup: CDR1 LNHDA, CDR2 SQIVND (reference sequence). CDR3 amino acids: CASSNPENTEAFF. CDR3 bases: TGTGCCAGTAGTAATCCAGAGAACACTGAAGCTTTCTTT.

V is TRBV6-5 and J is TRBJ2-1; TRBD2 matches 8 bases. Trimming cost V 2 bases and J 0 bases; bases outside gene matches: 0. Germline V gene lookup returns CDR1 MNHEY and CDR2 SVGAGI. The CDR3 is 15 residues long. The CDR3 DNA reads as TGTGCCAGCAGTTACACTAGCGGCTCCTACAATGAGCAGTTCTTC. Protein sequence: CASSYTSGSYNEQFF.